This T cell receptor beta chain appears in the sequencing data of a study of cytomegalovirus exposure and HLA in healthy donors. The overall study: Among 150 million to 200 million T cells, an earlier analysis found 117 million unique TCR beta sequences.

PCR amplification relied on 60 Vbeta primers (plus 13 Jbeta primers). Repertoires were generated with immunoSEQ multiplex PCR, while TCRdb's copy carries only in-frame clones and drops some. This sample has some 150,000 clones, with around 90% found just once. V lost 5 bases to trimming and J lost 11 bases, with 22 bases between them. This CDR3 region has 15 residues. Germline assignment: CDR1 MNHEY and CDR2 SMNVEV (reference sequence). This rearrangement joins TRBV27 to TRBJ1-5; maybe TRBD1 (5 bases). This receptor was obtained from a woman in her 30s in good health and CMV-seronegative. The sequencing sample was made of PBMCs. CDR3 coding DNA: TGTGCCAGCAGTCGGGGGGGAGGGGCCGGAATGTCCCAGCATTTT. This translates into CASSRGGGAGMSQHF.